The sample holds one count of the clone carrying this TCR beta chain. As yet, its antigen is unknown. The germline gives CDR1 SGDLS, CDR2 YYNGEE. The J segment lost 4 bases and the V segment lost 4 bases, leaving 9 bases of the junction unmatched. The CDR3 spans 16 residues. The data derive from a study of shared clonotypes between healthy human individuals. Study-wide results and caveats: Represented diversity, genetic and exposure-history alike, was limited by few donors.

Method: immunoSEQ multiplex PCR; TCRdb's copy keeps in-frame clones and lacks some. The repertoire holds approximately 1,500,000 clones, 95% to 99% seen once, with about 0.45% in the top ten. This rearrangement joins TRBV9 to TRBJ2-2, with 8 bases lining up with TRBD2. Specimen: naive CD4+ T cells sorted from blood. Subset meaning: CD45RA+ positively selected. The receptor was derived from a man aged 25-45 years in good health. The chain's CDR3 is CASSPRQRGFTGELFF. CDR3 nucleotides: TGTGCCAGCAGCCCACGCCAGCGGGGGTTCACCGGGGAGCTGTTTTTT.